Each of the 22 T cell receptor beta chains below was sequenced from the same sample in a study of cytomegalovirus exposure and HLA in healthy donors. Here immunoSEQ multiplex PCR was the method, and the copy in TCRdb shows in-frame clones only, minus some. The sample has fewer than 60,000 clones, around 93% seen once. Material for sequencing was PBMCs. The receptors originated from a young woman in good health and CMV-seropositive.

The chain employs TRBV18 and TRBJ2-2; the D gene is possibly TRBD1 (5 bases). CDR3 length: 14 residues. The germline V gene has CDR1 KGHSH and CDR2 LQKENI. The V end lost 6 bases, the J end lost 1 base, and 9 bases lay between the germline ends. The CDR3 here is CASSFDRNTGELFF. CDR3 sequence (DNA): TGTGCCAGCTCCTTCGACAGGAACACCGGGGAGCTGTTTTTT.

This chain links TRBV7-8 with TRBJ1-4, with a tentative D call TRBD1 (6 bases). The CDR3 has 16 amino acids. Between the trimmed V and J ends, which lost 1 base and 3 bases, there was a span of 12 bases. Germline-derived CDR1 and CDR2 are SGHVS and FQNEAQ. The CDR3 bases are TGTGCCAGCAGCTTAGGCAGGGGCCGGGCTAATGAAAAACTGTTTTTT. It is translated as CASSLGRGRANEKLFF.

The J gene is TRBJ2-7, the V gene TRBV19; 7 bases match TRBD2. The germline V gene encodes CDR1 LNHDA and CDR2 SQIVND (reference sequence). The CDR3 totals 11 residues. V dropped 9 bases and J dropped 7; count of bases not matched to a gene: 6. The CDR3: CASGDYREQYF. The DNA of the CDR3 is TGTGCCAGCGGGGACTATCGGGAGCAGTACTTC.

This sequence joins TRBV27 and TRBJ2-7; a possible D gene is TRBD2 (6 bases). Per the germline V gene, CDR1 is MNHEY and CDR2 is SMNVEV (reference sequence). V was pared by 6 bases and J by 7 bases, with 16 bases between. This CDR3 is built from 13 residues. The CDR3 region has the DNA TGTGCCAGCAGCCCCGGACTATCCAGGGAGCAGTACTTC. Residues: CASSPGLSREQYF.

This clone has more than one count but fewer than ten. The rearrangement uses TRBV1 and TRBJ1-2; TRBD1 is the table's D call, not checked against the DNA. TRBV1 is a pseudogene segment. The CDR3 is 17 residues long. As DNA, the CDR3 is TGCACCAGCAGCCAAGGGGATAGACAGGGAGTTGACTATGGCTACACCTTC. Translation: CTSSQGDRQGVDYGYTF.

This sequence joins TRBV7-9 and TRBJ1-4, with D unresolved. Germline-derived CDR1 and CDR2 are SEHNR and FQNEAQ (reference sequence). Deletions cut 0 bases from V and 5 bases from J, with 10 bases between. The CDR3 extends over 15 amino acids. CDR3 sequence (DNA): TGTGCCAGCAGCTTAGCCCAGGTCAGAAATGAAAAACTGTTTTTT. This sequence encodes CASSLAQVRNEKLFF. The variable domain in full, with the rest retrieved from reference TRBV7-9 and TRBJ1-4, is DTGVSQNPRHKITKRGQNVTFRCDPISEHNRLYWYRQTLGQGPEFLTYFQNEAQLEKSRLLSDRFSAERPKGSFSTLEIQRTEQGDSAMYLCASSLAQVRNEKLFFGSGTQLSVL.

The DNA of the CDR3 is TGTGCCAGCAGCTTCCGACTGAGCACAGATACGCAGTATTTT. Its translation: CASSFRLSTDTQYF. V usage is TRBV11-2 and J usage is TRBJ2-3; D not resolved. The V end was cut by 3 bases, the J end by 0 bases, with 7 bases between. Germline CDR1 is SGHAT and CDR2 is FQNNGV. CDR3 size: 14 residues. Variable domain in full (rest from reference TRBV11-2 and TRBJ2-3): EAGVAQSPRYKIIEKRQSVAFWCNPISGHATLYWYQQILGQGPKLLIQFQNNGVVDDSQLPKDRFSAERLKGVDSTLKIQPAKLEDSAVYLCASSFRLSTDTQYFGPGTRLTVL.

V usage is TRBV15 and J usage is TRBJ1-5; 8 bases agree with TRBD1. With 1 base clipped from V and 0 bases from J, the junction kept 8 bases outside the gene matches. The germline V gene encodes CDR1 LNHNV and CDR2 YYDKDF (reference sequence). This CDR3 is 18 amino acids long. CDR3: CATSRGRQGPDSNQPQHF. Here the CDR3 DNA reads TGTGCCACCAGCAGAGGAAGACAGGGGCCGGATAGCAATCAGCCCCAGCATTTT.

This CDR3 is CASSSQQGMDIQYF. The CDR3 coding sequence is TGTGCCAGCAGTTCCCAACAGGGAATGGACATTCAGTACTTC. The rearrangement uses TRBV27 and TRBJ2-4; TRBD1 is a possible D gene (6 bases). This CDR3 is built from 14 residues. Germline CDR1 reads MNHEY; CDR2 reads SMNVEV (reference sequence). Trimming took 4 bases from V and 8 from J, leaving 15 bases between them.

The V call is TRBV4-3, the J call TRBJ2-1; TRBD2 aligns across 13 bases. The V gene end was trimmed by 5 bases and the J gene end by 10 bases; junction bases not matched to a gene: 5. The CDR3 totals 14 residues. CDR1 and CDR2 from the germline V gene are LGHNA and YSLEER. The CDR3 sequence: CASSRTSGGPEQFF. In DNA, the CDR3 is TGCGCCAGCAGCAGGACTAGCGGGGGACCGGAGCAGTTCTTC.

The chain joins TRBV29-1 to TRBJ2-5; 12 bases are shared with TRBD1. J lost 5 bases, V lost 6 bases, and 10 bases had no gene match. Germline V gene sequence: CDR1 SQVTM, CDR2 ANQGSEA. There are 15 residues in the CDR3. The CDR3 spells CSVEIGTGGRETQYF. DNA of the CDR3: TGCAGCGTCGAGATCGGGACAGGGGGCCGGGAGACCCAGTACTTC.

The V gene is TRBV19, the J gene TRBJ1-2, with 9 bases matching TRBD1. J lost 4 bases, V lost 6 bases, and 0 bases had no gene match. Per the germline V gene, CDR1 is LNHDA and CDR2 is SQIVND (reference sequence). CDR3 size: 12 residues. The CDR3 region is CASRTGGYGYTF. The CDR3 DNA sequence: TGTGCCAGTAGGACAGGGGGCTATGGCTACACCTTC.

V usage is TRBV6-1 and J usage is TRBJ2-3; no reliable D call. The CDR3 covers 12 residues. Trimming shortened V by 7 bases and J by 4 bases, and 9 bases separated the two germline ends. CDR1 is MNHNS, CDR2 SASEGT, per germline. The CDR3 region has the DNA TGTGCCAGCAACCAGTTGTCAGATACGCAGTATTTT. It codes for CASNQLSDTQYF.

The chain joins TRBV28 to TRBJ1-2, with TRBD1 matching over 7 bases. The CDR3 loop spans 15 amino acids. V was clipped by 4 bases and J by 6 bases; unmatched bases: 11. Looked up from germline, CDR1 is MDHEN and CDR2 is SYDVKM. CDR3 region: CASSSGGGNANGYTF. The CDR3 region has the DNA TGTGCCAGCAGTTCGGGAGGGGGCAACGCTAATGGCTACACCTTC.

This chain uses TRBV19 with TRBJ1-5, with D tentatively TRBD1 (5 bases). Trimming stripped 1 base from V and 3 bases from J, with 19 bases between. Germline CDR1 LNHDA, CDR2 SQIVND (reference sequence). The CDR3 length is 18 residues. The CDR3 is CASSIGGGAQGFNQPQHF. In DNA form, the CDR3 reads TGTGCCAGTAGTATAGGTGGCGGCGCGCAGGGATTCAATCAGCCCCAGCATTTT.

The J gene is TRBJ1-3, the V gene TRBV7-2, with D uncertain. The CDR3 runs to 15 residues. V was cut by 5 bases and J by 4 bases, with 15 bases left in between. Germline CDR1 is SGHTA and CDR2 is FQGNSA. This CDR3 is CASSLSVQAGNTIYF. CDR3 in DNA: TGTGCCAGCAGCCTATCGGTCCAGGCAGGAAACACCATATATTTT.

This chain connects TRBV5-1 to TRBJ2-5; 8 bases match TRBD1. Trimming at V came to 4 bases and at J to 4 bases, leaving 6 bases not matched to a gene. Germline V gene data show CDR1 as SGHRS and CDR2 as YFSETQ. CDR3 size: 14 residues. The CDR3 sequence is CASSRDRGGETQYF. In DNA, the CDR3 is TGCGCCAGCAGCAGAGACAGGGGCGGAGAGACCCAGTACTTC.

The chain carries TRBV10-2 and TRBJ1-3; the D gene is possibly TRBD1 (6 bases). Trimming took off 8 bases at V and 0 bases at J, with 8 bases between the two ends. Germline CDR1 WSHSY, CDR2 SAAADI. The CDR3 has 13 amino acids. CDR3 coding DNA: TGCGCCAGCCAGGACAGCTCTGGAAACACCATATATTTT. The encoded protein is CASQDSSGNTIYF.

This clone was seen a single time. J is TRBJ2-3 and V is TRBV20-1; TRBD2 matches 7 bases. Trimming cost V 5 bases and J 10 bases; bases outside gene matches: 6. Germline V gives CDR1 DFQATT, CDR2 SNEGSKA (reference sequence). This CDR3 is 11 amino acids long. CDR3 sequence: CSAGLEYSQYF. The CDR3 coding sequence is TGCAGTGCTGGACTAGAGTACTCGCAGTATTTT.

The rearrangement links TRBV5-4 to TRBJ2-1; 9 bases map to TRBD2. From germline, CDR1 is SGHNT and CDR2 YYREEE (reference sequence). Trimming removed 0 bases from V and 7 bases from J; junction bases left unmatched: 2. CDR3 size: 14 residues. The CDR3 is CASSLGLAVNEQFF. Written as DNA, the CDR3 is TGTGCCAGCAGCTTGGGACTAGCGGTTAATGAGCAGTTCTTC.

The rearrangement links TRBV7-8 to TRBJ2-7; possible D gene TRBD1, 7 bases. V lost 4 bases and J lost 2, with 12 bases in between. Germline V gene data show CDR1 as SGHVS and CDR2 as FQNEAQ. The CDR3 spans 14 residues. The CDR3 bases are TGTGCCAGCAGCTCCCAGGGGGGTCCCTACGAGCAGTACTTC. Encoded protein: CASSSQGGPYEQYF. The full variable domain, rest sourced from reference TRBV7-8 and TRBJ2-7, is GAGVSQSPRYKVAKRGQDVALRCDPISGHVSLFWYQQALGQGPEFLTYFQNEAQLDKSGLPSDRFFAERPEGSVSTLKIQRTQQEDSAVYLCASSSQGGPYEQYFGPGTRLTVT.

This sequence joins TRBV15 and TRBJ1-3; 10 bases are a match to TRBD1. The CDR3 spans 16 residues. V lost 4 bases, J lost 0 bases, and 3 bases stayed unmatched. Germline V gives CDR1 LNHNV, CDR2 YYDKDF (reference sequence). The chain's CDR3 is CATSTGQGGSGNTIYF. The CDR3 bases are TGTGCCACCAGCACAGGACAGGGGGGCTCTGGAAACACCATATATTTT.